The following is a T cell receptor (beta chain) sequence with its context. The data stem from a study of blood T cell repertoires in COVID-19. The overall study: Samples of COVID-19 (acute and convalescent) were obtained from the United States, Italy and Spain. PBMCs, B-cell-depleted T cells, or T cells provided the cDNA or gDNA that made up the material.

The age range of participants was about 18 to 90 years, with residence in under 25 US areas. V lost 7 bases and J lost 0, with 16 bases in between. CDR1 and CDR2 (germline): MNHEY, SVGAGI. The CDR3 extends over 15 amino acids. Original processing methods: Using reference gene primer amplification, nucleated cell counts were estimated. The repertoire was sequenced with immunoSEQ multiplex PCR; TCRdb's copy has only in-frame clones and lacks some. From that table come the V and J calls and clone size; the DNA was used to work out D and trimming. The sample records 310,000 or so clones, about 85% being singletons.

Specimen: PBMCs or T cells enriched from blood (not recorded which). The chain uses TRBV6-5 and TRBJ2-7, with TRBD1 as a possible D gene (5 bases). This TCR came from a woman between 25 and 40 years old who had recovered from COVID-19. CDR3 coding DNA: TGTGCCAGCAAGACAGCCTTTCCCAGCTCCTACGAGCAGTACTTC. Encoded protein: CASKTAFPSSYEQYF.